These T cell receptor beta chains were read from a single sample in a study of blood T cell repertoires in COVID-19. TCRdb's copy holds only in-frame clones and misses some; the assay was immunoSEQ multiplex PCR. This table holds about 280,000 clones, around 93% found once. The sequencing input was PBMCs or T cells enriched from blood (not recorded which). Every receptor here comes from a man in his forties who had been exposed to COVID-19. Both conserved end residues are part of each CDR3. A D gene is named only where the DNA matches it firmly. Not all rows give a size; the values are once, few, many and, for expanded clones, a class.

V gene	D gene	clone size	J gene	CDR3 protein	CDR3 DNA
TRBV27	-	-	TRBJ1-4	CASRDRDNEKLFF	TGTGCCAGCAGGGACAGAGATAATGAAAAACTGTTTTTT
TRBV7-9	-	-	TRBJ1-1	CASTILGGGDTEAFF	TGTGCCAGCACTATCCTAGGGGGAGGGGACACTGAAGCTTTCTTT
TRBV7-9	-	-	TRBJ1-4	CASSPPRWGWEKLFF	TGTGCCAGCAGCCCACCCCGCTGGGGCTGGGAAAAACTGTTTTTT
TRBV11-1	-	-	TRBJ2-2	CASSLLDWAGELFF	TGTGCCAGCAGCCTGCTAGATTGGGCCGGGGAGCTGTTTTTT
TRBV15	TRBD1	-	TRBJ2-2	CATSRDRGRSGELFF	TGTGCCACCAGTCGGGACAGGGGACGTTCCGGGGAGCTGTTTTTT
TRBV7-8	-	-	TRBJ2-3	CASIRRSGTSTDTQYF	TGTGCCAGCATCCGAAGATCTGGGACTAGCACAGATACGCAGTATTTT
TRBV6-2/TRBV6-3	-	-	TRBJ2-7	CASSEEHLYEQYF	TGTGCCAGCAGCGAGGAGCATCTCTACGAGCAGTACTTC
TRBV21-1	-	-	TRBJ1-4	CASRDRGCKLFF	TGTGCCAGCAGGGACAGGGGTTGCAAACTGTTTTTT
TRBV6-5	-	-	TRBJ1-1	CASRGLQNTEAFF	TGTGCCAGCCGAGGACTGCAAAACACTGAAGCTTTCTTT
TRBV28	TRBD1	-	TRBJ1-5	CASSLKQGTGQPQHF	TGTGCCAGCAGTCTAAAACAGGGGACGGGCCAGCCCCAGCATTTT
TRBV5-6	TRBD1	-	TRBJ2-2	CASSLIPGGQGLHGELFF	TGTGCCAGCAGCCTTATACCCGGCGGACAGGGTCTTCACGGGGAGCTGTTTTTT
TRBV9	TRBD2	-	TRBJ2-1	CASSVSGTSGRSVNNEQFF	TGTGCCAGCAGCGTATCCGGGACTAGCGGGAGGAGTGTCAACAATGAGCAGTTCTTC
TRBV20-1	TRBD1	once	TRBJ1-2	CNGQGSYGYTF	TGCAACGGACAGGGGAGCTATGGCTACACCTTC
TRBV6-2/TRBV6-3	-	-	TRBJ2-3	CASSQRLTGTSTDTQYF	TGTGCCAGCAGCCAACGCTTGACGGGGACTAGCACAGATACGCAGTATTTT
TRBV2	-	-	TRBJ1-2	CASSVDWTNYGYTF	TGTGCCAGCAGTGTCGACTGGACTAACTATGGCTACACCTTC
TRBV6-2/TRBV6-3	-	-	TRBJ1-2	CASSQNHRQTANYGYTF	TGTGCCAGCAGTCAAAACCATAGACAGACGGCTAACTATGGCTACACCTTC
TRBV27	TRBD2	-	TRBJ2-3	CASGIIAGVEDTQYF	TGTGCCAGCGGCATAATAGCGGGAGTGGAAGATACGCAGTATTTT
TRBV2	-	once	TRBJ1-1	CASSGQTNTEAFF	TGTGCCAGCAGTGGACAGACGAACACTGAAGCTTTCTTT